This T cell receptor (beta chain) derives from a study of T cell responses to AZD1222 COVID-19 vaccine. V was clipped by 1 base and J by 2 bases; unmatched bases: 3. This CDR3 is built from 16 residues. Per germline, CDR1 LNHDA and CDR2 SQIVND (reference sequence). Profiling relied on immunoSEQ multiplex PCR, and the TCRdb table lists in-frame clones only, not all of them. The table shows fewer than 150,000 clones, with around nine tenths occurring only once. The genes are TRBV19 and TRBJ2-7, with 12 bases that match TRBD2. This receptor was obtained from an adult in good health. The sample in question was peripheral blood, obtained on day 0 of AZD1222 vaccination. The CDR3 protein is CASSIAASGRAYEQYF. CDR3 DNA: TGTGCCAGTAGTATAGCGGCTAGCGGGAGGGCCTACGAGCAGTACTTC.